What follows describes a single T cell receptor beta chain. Its matching antigen is unknown. V dropped 5 bases and J dropped 3 bases, with 14 bases sitting between them. The germline V gene encodes CDR1 MNHEY and CDR2 SVGEGT. This CDR3 contains 14 residues. Patients were aged 18 to 65, had disease duration under 2 months, and had newly diagnosed hyperthyroidism. This entry comes from a study of T cells in Graves' hyperthyroidism and ophthalmopathy. Findings and caveats of the study: Most clonotypes expanded in thyroid above 0.001 were likewise present in blood. A median approximately 6.5 months before onset, the model predicted ophthalmopathy.

The source material, RNA transcripts, was used to amplify TCR beta CDR3 regions. TCR CDR3 regions were first amplified by RT-PCR with HTBI primers. Each CDR3 protein gets one entry after TCRdb re-called the multiplex PCR reads with MiXCR. The sample yields about 620,000 distinct CDR3 sequences, about 17% seen once. The sequenced sample consisted of blood. J is TRBJ2-7 and V is TRBV6-2 or TRBV6-3, with D perhaps matching TRBD1 or TRBD2 (5 bases each). The clonotype comes from a woman in her twenties or thirties with Graves' hyperthyroidism. The DNA for the CDR3 is TGTGCCAGCAGTGTAGGGGAGCCTCTCTACGAGCAGTACTTC. Its protein is CASSVGEPLYEQYF.